The next 26 T cell receptor beta chains were all read from a single sample in a study of radiotherapy plus CTLA-4 blockade in lung cancer. This table comes from immunoSEQ multiplex PCR, and its TCRdb copy is limited to in-frame clones, with some not included. In the table there are about 110,000 clones, over 75% of which are singletons. The sequences come from peripheral blood, collected from a patient treated with radiotherapy plus ipilimumab. These receptor sequences come from a human donor with non-small cell lung cancer that progressed on radiotherapy plus ipilimumab. Some clones in this sample may be carry-over from other donors' samples.

J is TRBJ1-6 and V is TRBV19; D might be TRBD1 (5 bases). V was shortened by 9 bases and J by 0 bases, with 21 bases between the two germline ends. The CDR3 has 18 amino acids. The germline V gene has CDR1 LNHDA and CDR2 SQIVND (reference sequence). CDR3 nucleotides: TGTGCCAGGGGGGAGAGGACGGACGGAAACTCCTATAATTCACCCCTCCACTTT. Its translation is CARGERTDGNSYNSPLHF. Drawing the rest from reference TRBV19 and TRBJ1-6, the complete variable domain is DGGITQSPKYLFRKEGQNVTLSCEQNLNHDAMYWYRQDPGQGLRLIYYSQIVNDFQKGDIAEGYSVSREKKESFPLTVTSAQKNPTAFYLCARGERTDGNSYNSPLHFGNGTRLTVT.

The chain has TRBV4-2 and TRBJ2-1; D not resolved. V shed 2 bases and J shed 8 bases, with 16 bases lying between them. CDR1 LGHNA and CDR2 YNFKEQ come from the germline V gene. CDR3 length: 15 amino acids. The chain's CDR3 is CASSQSFREVYEQFF. The CDR3 bases are TGTGCCAGCAGCCAAAGCTTCAGAGAGGTCTATGAGCAGTTCTTC.

The chain uses TRBV28 and TRBJ2-1; no definite D call. V dropped 4 bases and J dropped 4 bases, with 17 bases sitting between them. The CDR3 is 16 residues long. The germline CDR1 and CDR2 sequences are MDHEN and SYDVKM. The CDR3 loop reads CASSSHRGLGYNEQFF. CDR3 DNA sequence: TGTGCCAGCAGTTCCCACCGAGGTTTGGGGTACAATGAGCAGTTCTTC.

This clone showed up just once. The chain recombines TRBV27 with TRBJ1-2, with 7 bases aligning to TRBD1. This CDR3 region has 16 residues. Per germline, CDR1 MNHEY and CDR2 SMNVEV (reference sequence). Trimming cost V 6 bases and J 0 bases; bases outside gene matches: 10. CDR3 region: CASRATGTATNYGYTF. The CDR3 DNA follows: TGTGCCAGCAGAGCTACCGGGACAGCCACTAACTATGGCTACACCTTC.

This clone was seen more than once but under ten times. This chain links TRBV5-1 with TRBJ1-1, with a possible D match to TRBD1 (5 bases). V lost 4 bases and J lost 4, with 14 bases in between. Per germline, CDR1 SGHRS and CDR2 YFSETQ. CDR3 length equals 14 residues. Here the CDR3 reads CASSLYKGSTEAFF. As DNA, the CDR3 is TGCGCCAGCAGCCTTTACAAGGGGAGCACTGAAGCTTTCTTT.

The rearrangement joins TRBV7-2 to TRBJ1-5; 8 nucleotides align to TRBD1. V was pared by 3 bases and J by 7 bases, with 8 bases of the junction left unmatched. In germline, CDR1 is SGHTA, CDR2 FQGNSA. The CDR3 consists of 15 residues. The CDR3 protein is CASSFRTGRGQPQHF. The CDR3 DNA is TGTGCCAGCAGCTTCCGGACAGGGCGAGGACAGCCCCAGCATTTT.

In DNA, the CDR3 is TGCGCCAGCAGCTTGGGGACTGGACAGGGGAGCACAGATACGCAGTATTTT. Amino acid sequence: CASSLGTGQGSTDTQYF. The chain combines TRBV5-1 with TRBJ2-3; TRBD1 matches at 9 bases. Germline CDR1 SGHRS, CDR2 YFSETQ. The CDR3 spans 17 residues. Trimming at V came to 0 bases and at J to 0 bases, leaving 5 bases not matched to a gene.

The chain employs TRBV11-1 and TRBJ2-7, with unresolved D. Germline values: CDR1 SGHAT, CDR2 FQDESV (reference sequence). V lost 5 bases, J lost 1 base, and 15 bases lay in between. This CDR3 contains 15 residues. As DNA, the CDR3 is TGTGCCAGCAGCCCCCGAGTTTCGACATCCTACGAGCAGTACTTC. As protein: CASSPRVSTSYEQYF.

This clone was seen a few times. This chain connects TRBV4-3 to TRBJ1-2; D uncertain. There are 14 residues in the CDR3. Between the trimmed V and J ends, which lost 1 base and 6 bases, there was a span of 12 bases. Looked up from germline, CDR1 is LGHNA and CDR2 is YSLEER. This CDR3 reads CASSQGIGLHGYTF. Written as DNA, the CDR3 is TGCGCCAGCAGCCAAGGGATAGGCCTTCATGGCTACACCTTC.

This clone has only one observation. This sequence joins TRBV13 and TRBJ2-4; 7 positions match TRBD2. The V gene end was trimmed by 5 bases and the J gene end by 5 bases; junction bases not matched to a gene: 9. The CDR3 length is 15 residues. Germline lookup yields CDR1 PRHDT and CDR2 FYEKMQ (reference sequence). The CDR3 nucleotides read TGTGCCAGCAGCGTACTAGGACTAGGTGAAAACATTCAGTACTTC. Its translation: CASSVLGLGENIQYF.

This clone was seen only once. The chain joins TRBV27 to TRBJ1-2, with 10 bases that match TRBD1. The germline V gene has CDR1 MNHEY and CDR2 SMNVEV (reference sequence). V lost 5 bases, J lost 7 bases, and 13 bases stayed unmatched. The CDR3 runs to 16 residues. The CDR3 nucleotides read TGTGCCAGCAGTGACCTTCGAGACAGGGGGCCAGTTGGCTACACCTTC. This codes for CASSDLRDRGPVGYTF.

V usage is TRBV7-6 and J usage is TRBJ1-1, with a tentative D call TRBD1 (5 bases). Germline V gene lookup returns CDR1 SGHVS and CDR2 FNYEAQ. V was cut by 3 bases and J by 6 bases, with 8 bases left in between. The CDR3 is made up of 12 amino acids. The CDR3 nucleotides read TGTGCCAGCAGCTTTCTAGGGGCTGAAGCTTTCTTT. Translating gives CASSFLGAEAFF.

The rearrangement uses TRBV4-3 and TRBJ2-1, with TRBD2 matching over 7 bases. The CDR3 is made up of 15 amino acids. V dropped 0 bases and J dropped 3; count of bases not matched to a gene: 2. The germline CDR1 and CDR2 sequences are LGHNA and YSLEER. CDR3 nucleotide sequence: TGCGCCAGCAGCCAAGAATCGGGGGGCTACAATGAGCAGTTCTTC. Its protein product is CASSQESGGYNEQFF.

The chain joins TRBV5-1 to TRBJ2-7, with 8 bases identical to TRBD2. V dropped 0 bases and J dropped 6; count of bases not matched to a gene: 5. The CDR3 contains 14 residues. From germline, CDR1 is SGHRS and CDR2 YFSETQ. The CDR3 bases are TGCGCCAGCAGCTTGGTCCCAACTAGCGGCGAGCAGTACTTC. This translates into CASSLVPTSGEQYF.

The rearrangement joins TRBV6-5 to TRBJ2-7, with 10 bases fitting TRBD1. This CDR3 is 16 amino acids long. CDR1 and CDR2 from the germline V gene are MNHEY and SVGAGI. V was pared by 2 bases and J by 2 bases, with 6 bases of the junction left unmatched. The CDR3 is CASSYPRTGGTYEQYF. The CDR3, as DNA: TGTGCCAGCAGTTACCCCCGGACAGGGGGGACCTACGAGCAGTACTTC.

V usage is TRBV7-6 and J usage is TRBJ1-1; TRBD1 might be the D (5 bases). Germline CDR1 SGHVS, CDR2 FNYEAQ. Trimming took off 11 bases at V and 1 base at J, with 20 bases between the two ends. The CDR3 has 15 residues. CDR3 residues: CAVEAAPGQNTEAFF. The CDR3 DNA reads as TGTGCCGTTGAGGCAGCCCCCGGACAGAACACTGAAGCTTTCTTT.

The chain recombines TRBV7-9 with TRBJ1-1, with D unresolved. The CDR3 has 15 residues. Trimming left V 5 bases short and J 1 base short, with 14 bases between. Looked up from germline, CDR1 is SEHNR and CDR2 is FQNEAQ (reference sequence). The CDR3 DNA follows: TGTGCCAGCAGCCCATGGGAAATAAGGAACACTGAAGCTTTCTTT. Translating gives CASSPWEIRNTEAFF.

The V and J genes are TRBV6-1 and TRBJ2-7; no definite D call. CDR1 and CDR2 from the germline V gene are MNHNS and SASEGT. CDR3 size: 17 residues. V was shortened by 2 bases and J by 3 bases, with 20 bases between the two germline ends. In DNA, the CDR3 is TGTGCCAGCAGTGAAAGGCCATCCGCATTCGACCTCTACGAGCAGTACTTC. Translating gives CASSERPSAFDLYEQYF.

V usage is TRBV27 and J usage is TRBJ1-6; no clear D gene. V was cut by 0 bases and J by 0 bases, with 15 bases left in between. CDR1 is MNHEY, CDR2 SMNVEV, per germline (reference sequence). The CDR3 covers 19 residues. CDR3 sequence reads: CASSLSGRSLSSYNSPLHF. CDR3 nucleotide sequence: TGTGCCAGCAGTTTATCTGGTCGAAGTCTAAGCTCCTATAATTCACCCCTCCACTTT.

The V call is TRBV6-1, the J call TRBJ1-3; no firm D call. This CDR3 is built from 15 residues. The germline gives CDR1 MNHNS, CDR2 SASEGT. V lost 1 base to trimming and J lost 6 bases, with 13 bases between them. Written as DNA, the CDR3 is TGTGCCAGCAGTGAAGGTATTGGCCCGGAAAACACCATATATTTT. Its protein product is CASSEGIGPENTIYF.

The V and J genes are TRBV6-6 and TRBJ2-3; 11 bases agree with TRBD1. Trimming at V came to 6 bases and at J to 6 bases, leaving 11 bases not matched to a gene. CDR1 and CDR2 (germline): MNHNY, SVGAGI (reference sequence). The CDR3 length is 16 residues. CDR3 in DNA: TGTGCCAGCAGCCCCCCCCGGGACAGGGGGGTGGATACGCAGTATTTT. Translating gives CASSPPRDRGVDTQYF.

The V call is TRBV30, the J call TRBJ2-2; D call uncertain. Germline CDR1 is GTSNPN and CDR2 is SVGIG (reference sequence). Trimming took off 7 bases at V and 6 bases at J, with 18 bases between the two ends. There are 14 residues in the CDR3. The CDR3 DNA sequence: TGTGCCTCCAGCCCCCGTAAGGGCCCCGGGGAGCTGTTTTTT. It yields the protein CASSPRKGPGELFF.

This clone was seen only once. The chain links TRBV28 to TRBJ1-2; no definite D call. The CDR3 is 11 residues long. The germline CDR1 and CDR2 sequences are MDHEN and SYDVKM. Trimming removed 3 bases from V and 7 bases from J, with 6 bases in between. The CDR3 is CASSFEGGYTF. CDR3 bases: TGTGCCAGCAGTTTCGAGGGTGGCTACACCTTC.

This chain connects TRBV5-6 to TRBJ1-2; the D gene is possibly TRBD1 (6 bases). Germline-derived CDR1 and CDR2 are SGHDT and YYEEEE. The CDR3 contains 12 residues. V dropped 3 bases and J dropped 6 bases, with 9 bases sitting between them. CDR3 DNA sequence: TGTGCCAGCAGCTGGAGGGGGGATGGCTACACCTTC. Translating gives CASSWRGDGYTF.

Regarding this clone: One junction end does not reproduce the germline sequence, and a read error may be involved. J is TRBJ2-1 and V is TRBV5-1; 12 bases agree with TRBD2. CDR1 and CDR2 (germline): SGHRS, YFSETQ. The CDR3 runs to 16 residues. The chain's CDR3 is CVSSWTSGETYNEQFF. CDR3 DNA sequence: TGCGTCAGCAGCTGGACTAGCGGGGAGACCTACAATGAGCAGTTCTTC.

This clone was picked up one time. This chain uses TRBV5-6 with TRBJ1-5, with a possible D match to TRBD1 (6 bases). CDR1 SGHDT and CDR2 YYEEEE come from the germline V gene. This CDR3 comprises 14 residues. With 0 bases removed from V and 5 bases from J, the gap between germline ends came to 9 bases. CDR3 amino acids: CASSLGRGDQPQHF. The CDR3, as DNA: TGTGCCAGCAGCTTGGGCAGGGGCGATCAGCCCCAGCATTTT.